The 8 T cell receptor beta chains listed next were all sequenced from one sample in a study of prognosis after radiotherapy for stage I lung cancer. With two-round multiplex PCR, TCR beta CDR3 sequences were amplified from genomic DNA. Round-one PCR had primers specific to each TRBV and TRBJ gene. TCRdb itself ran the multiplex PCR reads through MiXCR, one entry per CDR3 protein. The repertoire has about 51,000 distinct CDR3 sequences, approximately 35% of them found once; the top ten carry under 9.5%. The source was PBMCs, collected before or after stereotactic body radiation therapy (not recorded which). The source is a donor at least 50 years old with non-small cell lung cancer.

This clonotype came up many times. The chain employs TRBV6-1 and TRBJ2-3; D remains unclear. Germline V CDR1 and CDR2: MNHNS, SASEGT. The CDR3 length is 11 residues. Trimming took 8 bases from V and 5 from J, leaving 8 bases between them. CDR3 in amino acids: CASRMGDTQYF. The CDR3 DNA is TGTGCCAGCCGAATGGGAGATACGCAGTATTTT.

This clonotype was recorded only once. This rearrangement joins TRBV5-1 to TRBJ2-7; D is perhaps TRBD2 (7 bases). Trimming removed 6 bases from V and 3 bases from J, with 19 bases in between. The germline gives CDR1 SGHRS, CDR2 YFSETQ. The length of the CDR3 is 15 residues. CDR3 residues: CASIFSAGAFYEQYF. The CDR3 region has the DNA TGCGCCAGCATCTTCTCCGCGGGGGCTTTCTACGAGCAGTACTTC.

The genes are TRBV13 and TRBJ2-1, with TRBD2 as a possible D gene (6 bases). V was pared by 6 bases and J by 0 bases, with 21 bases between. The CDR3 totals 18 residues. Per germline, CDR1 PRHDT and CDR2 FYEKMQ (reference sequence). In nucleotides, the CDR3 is TGTGCCAGCAGTCCCACCGGGTTGGATAGCGGCTCCTACAATGAGCAGTTCTTC. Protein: CASSPTGLDSGSYNEQFF.

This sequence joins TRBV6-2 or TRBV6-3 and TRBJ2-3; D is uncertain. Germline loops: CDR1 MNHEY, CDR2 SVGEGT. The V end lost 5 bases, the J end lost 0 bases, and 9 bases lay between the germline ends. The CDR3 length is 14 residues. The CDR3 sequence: CASSPWISTDTQYF. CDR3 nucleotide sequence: TGTGCCAGCAGTCCTTGGATCAGCACAGATACGCAGTATTTT.

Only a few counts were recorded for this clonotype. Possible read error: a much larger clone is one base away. CDR3 sequence (DNA): TGTGCCAGCAGGATACAGGGCAAAGCTTTCTTT. It encodes CASRIQGKAFF. This chain connects TRBV12-3 or TRBV12-4 to TRBJ1-1; TRBD1 might be the D (6 bases). The CDR3 sequence is 11 residues long. V was pared by 6 bases and J by 9 bases, with 11 bases between.

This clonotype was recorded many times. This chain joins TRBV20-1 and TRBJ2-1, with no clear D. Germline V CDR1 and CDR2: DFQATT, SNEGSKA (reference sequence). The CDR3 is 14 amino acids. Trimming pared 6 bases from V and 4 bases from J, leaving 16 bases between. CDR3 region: CSAAQAITYNEQFF. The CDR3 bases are TGCAGTGCCGCCCAAGCGATAACATACAATGAGCAGTTCTTC.

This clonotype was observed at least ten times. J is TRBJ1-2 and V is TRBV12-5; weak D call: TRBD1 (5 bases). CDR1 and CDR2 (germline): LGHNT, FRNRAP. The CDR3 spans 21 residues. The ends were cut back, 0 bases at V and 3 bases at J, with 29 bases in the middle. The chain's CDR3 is CASGLVPALITGTREDYGYTF. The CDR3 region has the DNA TGTGCTAGTGGTTTGGTACCTGCTCTTATTACCGGGACCCGAGAGGACTATGGCTACACCTTC.

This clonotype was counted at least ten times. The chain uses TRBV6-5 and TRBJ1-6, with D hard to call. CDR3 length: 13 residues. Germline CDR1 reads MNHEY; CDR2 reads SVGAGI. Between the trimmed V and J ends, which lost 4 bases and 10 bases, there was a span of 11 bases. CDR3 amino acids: CASSSVGGSPLHF. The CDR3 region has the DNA TGTGCCAGCAGTTCGGTCGGAGGATCACCCCTCCACTTT.